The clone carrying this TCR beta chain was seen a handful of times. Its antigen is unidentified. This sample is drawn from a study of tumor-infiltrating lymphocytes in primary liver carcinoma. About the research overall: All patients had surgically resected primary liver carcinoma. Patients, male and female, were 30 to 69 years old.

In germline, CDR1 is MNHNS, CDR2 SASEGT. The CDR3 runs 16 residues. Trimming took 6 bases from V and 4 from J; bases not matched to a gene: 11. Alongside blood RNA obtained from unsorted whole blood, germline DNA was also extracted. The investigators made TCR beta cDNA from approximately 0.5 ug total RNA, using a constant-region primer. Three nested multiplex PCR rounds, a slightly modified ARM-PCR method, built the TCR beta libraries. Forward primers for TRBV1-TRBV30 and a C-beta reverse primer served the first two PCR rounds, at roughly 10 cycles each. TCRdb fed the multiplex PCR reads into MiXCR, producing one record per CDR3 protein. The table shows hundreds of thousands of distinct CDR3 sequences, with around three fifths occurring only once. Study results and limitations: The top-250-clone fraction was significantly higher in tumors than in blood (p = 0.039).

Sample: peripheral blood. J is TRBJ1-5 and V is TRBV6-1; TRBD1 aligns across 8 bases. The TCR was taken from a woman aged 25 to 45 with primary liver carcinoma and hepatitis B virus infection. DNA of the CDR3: TGTGCCAGCAGGTTACTACAGGGGGGAGGGAATCAGCCCCAGCATTTT. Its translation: CASRLLQGGGNQPQHF.